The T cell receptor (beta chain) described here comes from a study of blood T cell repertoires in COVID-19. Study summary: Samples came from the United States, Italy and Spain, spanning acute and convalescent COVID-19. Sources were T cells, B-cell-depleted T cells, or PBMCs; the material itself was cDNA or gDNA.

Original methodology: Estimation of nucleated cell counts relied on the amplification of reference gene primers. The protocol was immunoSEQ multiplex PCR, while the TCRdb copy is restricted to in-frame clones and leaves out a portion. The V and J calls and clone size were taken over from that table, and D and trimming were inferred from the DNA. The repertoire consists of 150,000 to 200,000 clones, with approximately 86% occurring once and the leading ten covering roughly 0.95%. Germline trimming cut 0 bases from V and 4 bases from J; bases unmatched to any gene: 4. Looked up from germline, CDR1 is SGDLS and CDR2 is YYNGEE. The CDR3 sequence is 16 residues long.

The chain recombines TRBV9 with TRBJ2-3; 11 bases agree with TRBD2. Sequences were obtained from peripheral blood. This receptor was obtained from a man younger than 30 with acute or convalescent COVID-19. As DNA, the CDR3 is TGTGCCAGCAGCGTAGCCCTAGCGGGGGGTGCAGATACGCAGTATTTT. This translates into CASSVALAGGADTQYF.